The 17 T cell receptor beta chains listed next were all sequenced from one sample in a study of beta chain features in type 1 diabetes. TCRB transcripts that were expressed got sequenced, as all of the isolated RNA had been reverse transcribed. TCRdb's copy holds only in-frame clones and misses some; the assay was immunoSEQ multiplex PCR. The data hold hundreds of thousands of clones, with 13% to 15% observed a single time. The sequencing input was central memory CD4+ T cells from blood. The receptors shown here come from a man aged 25-45 years in good health.

V gene TRBV7-2 combines with J gene TRBJ1-4, with 8 bases lining up with TRBD1. From germline, CDR1 is SGHTA and CDR2 FQGNSA. V shed 5 bases, J shed 10 bases, and the junction held 6 bases outside the gene matches. The CDR3 consists of 13 residues. The CDR3 DNA follows: TGTGCCAGCAGCGCCGGACAGGGTTTAAAACTGTTTTTT. Translating gives CASSAGQGLKLFF.

The chain combines TRBV2 with TRBJ2-1, with D possibly TRBD2 on 5 matching bases. This CDR3 is built from 13 residues. V dropped 3 bases and J dropped 4 bases, with 7 bases sitting between them. CDR1 SNHLY and CDR2 FYNNEI come from the germline V gene. The CDR3 region is CASSEDLYNEQFF. CDR3 nucleotide sequence: TGTGCCAGCAGTGAGGACTTGTACAATGAGCAGTTCTTC.

This chain connects TRBV6-1 to TRBJ1-1, with D possibly being TRBD1 (5 bases). The V end was cut by 7 bases, the J end by 2 bases, with 11 bases between. Germline CDR1 reads MNHNS; CDR2 reads SASEGT. CDR3 length: 13 amino acids. The CDR3: CASKLQGNTEAFF. The CDR3 nucleotides read TGTGCCAGCAAGCTCCAGGGAAACACTGAAGCTTTCTTT.

V usage is TRBV7-2 and J usage is TRBJ1-5, with TRBD1 identical over 7 bases. The germline CDR1 and CDR2 sequences are SGHTA and FQGNSA. The CDR3 contains 14 residues. V shed 4 bases and J 6 bases; nucleotides not matched to a gene: 6. The CDR3 loop is CASSSRQGGQPQHF. As DNA, the CDR3 is TGTGCCAGCAGCTCCCGACAGGGTGGTCAGCCCCAGCATTTT.

The V gene is TRBV11-2, the J gene TRBJ1-6; D call uncertain. With 0 bases removed from V and 0 bases from J, the gap between germline ends came to 3 bases. The CDR3 runs to 15 residues. Germline values: CDR1 SGHAT, CDR2 FQNNGV. CDR3 loop: CASSLDSSYNSPLHF. The CDR3 nucleotides are TGTGCCAGCAGCTTAGACTCCTCCTATAATTCACCCCTCCACTTT.

In this sample, this clone turned up a few times. V is TRBV2 and J is TRBJ2-3; 11 bases agree with TRBD2. This CDR3 is 15 amino acids long. The V segment lost 3 bases and the J segment 5 bases; nucleotides outside the gene matches: 4. Germline V CDR1 and CDR2: SNHLY, FYNNEI. The CDR3 is CASSETSGKVDTQYF. In DNA form, the CDR3 reads TGTGCCAGCAGTGAGACTAGCGGGAAGGTAGATACGCAGTATTTT.

This clone was seen only a few times. This chain uses TRBV19 with TRBJ2-6; D not certain. Germline V gives CDR1 LNHDA, CDR2 SQIVND (reference sequence). Trimming cost V 2 bases and J 2 bases, with 7 bases left between them. CDR3 length: 15 residues. The CDR3 protein is CASSITPPGANVLTF. CDR3 coding DNA: TGTGCCAGTAGTATAACCCCCCCTGGGGCCAACGTCCTGACTTTC.

J is TRBJ1-6 and V is TRBV5-6, with 9 bases that match TRBD1. The CDR3 covers 16 residues. Germline CDR1 SGHDT, CDR2 YYEEEE. V lost 1 base to trimming and J lost 9 bases; unmatched junction nucleotides: 8. CDR3 DNA sequence: TGTGCCAGCAGCTTGCCGGGACAGGGAAGAGGTTCACCCCTCCACTTT. Translated, it gives CASSLPGQGRGSPLHF.

This clone has ten or more counts. This rearrangement joins TRBV9 to TRBJ2-1; 7 bases are shared with TRBD2. The V gene's germline CDR1 is SGDLS and CDR2 YYNGEE. The CDR3 totals 15 residues. The V segment lost 2 bases and the J segment 2 bases; nucleotides outside the gene matches: 4. DNA for the CDR3: TGTGCCAGCAGCGTGGACGGGAGGACCTACAATGAGCAGTTCTTC. It translates to CASSVDGRTYNEQFF.

This clone was counted a few times. This chain connects TRBV7-7 to TRBJ1-4, with 7 nucleotides matching TRBD1. Germline assignment: CDR1 SSHAT and CDR2 FNYEAQ (reference sequence). V was pared by 5 bases and J by 8 bases, with 5 bases of the junction left unmatched. There are 13 residues in the CDR3. CDR3 residues: CASSLGTVEKLFF. As DNA, the CDR3 is TGTGCCAGCAGCCTCGGGACAGTAGAAAAACTGTTTTTT.

This clone was recorded at least ten times. This chain links TRBV7-2 with TRBJ2-7; 9 bases align to TRBD1. In germline, CDR1 is SGHTA, CDR2 FQGNSA. The junction had 3 bases not matched to a gene; V was cut back by 4 bases and J by 2 bases. The CDR3 runs to 14 residues. The CDR3 bases are TGTGCCAGCAGCTCCGGGACAGGGCCCTACGAGCAGTACTTC. Protein sequence: CASSSGTGPYEQYF.

The chain links TRBV30 to TRBJ2-2; D is perhaps TRBD2 (5 bases). V shed 5 bases and J shed 0 bases, with 16 bases lying between them. The V gene's germline CDR1 is GTSNPN and CDR2 SVGIG (reference sequence). The CDR3 is made up of 16 amino acids. Here the CDR3 DNA reads TGTGCCTGGGGAAAAGGACTTCCTACGAACACCGGGGAGCTGTTTTTT. Encoded protein: CAWGKGLPTNTGELFF.

V usage is TRBV5-1 and J usage is TRBJ2-7; 9 bases line up with TRBD1. CDR3 length: 14 residues. Per the germline V gene, CDR1 is SGHRS and CDR2 is YFSETQ. Losses at the gene ends were 6 bases for V and 1 base for J; bases not matched to a gene: 5. CDR3 nucleotide sequence: TGCGCCAGCATGTCGGGACAGGGATCCTACGAGCAGTACTTC. Protein: CASMSGQGSYEQYF.

The chain has TRBV10-3 and TRBJ2-1, with 14 bases lining up with TRBD2. Looked up from germline, CDR1 is ENHRY and CDR2 is SYGVKD. V lost 4 bases and J lost 4; bases outside the gene matches: 6. This CDR3 region has 17 residues. For the CDR3, the DNA is TGTGCCATCAGTGGCCCCGGGACTAGCGGGGGTTACAATGAGCAGTTCTTC. It is translated as CAISGPGTSGGYNEQFF.

This clone came up a few times. The rearrangement uses TRBV29-1 and TRBJ1-2, with a tentative D call TRBD1 (5 bases). Trimming removed 5 bases from V and 8 bases from J, with 15 bases in between. Germline assignment: CDR1 SQVTM and CDR2 ANQGSEA. The CDR3 is 12 residues long. The CDR3 bases are TGCAGCGTTTCCAGGGTCGCGGAGGGCTACACCTTC. Its protein product is CSVSRVAEGYTF.

J is TRBJ1-1 and V is TRBV9; weak D call: TRBD1 (6 bases). V lost 4 bases, J lost 5 bases, and 18 bases lay in between. The CDR3 consists of 15 residues. The germline gives CDR1 SGDLS, CDR2 YYNGEE. CDR3 DNA sequence: TGTGCCAGCAGCCCCCGTTCGGGGGCGGGGACTGAAGCTTTCTTT. Its translation: CASSPRSGAGTEAFF.

This clone showed up just a few times. V gene TRBV11-2 combines with J gene TRBJ1-1; D unresolved. CDR3 length: 13 residues. V lost 1 base and J 3 bases, leaving 6 bases between the germline ends. Per germline, CDR1 SGHAT and CDR2 FQNNGV. The DNA of the CDR3 is TGTGCCAGCAGCTTAGTGGCGGACACTGAAGCTTTCTTT. As protein: CASSLVADTEAFF.